This T cell receptor (beta chain) was sequenced for a study of shared clonotypes between healthy human individuals. Study at large: Per donor, three plates held CD4 naive cells, three held CD4 memory, two held CD8 naive and one held CD8 memory. Study-wide results and limits: Shared clonotypes: 4.5% to 6% naive CD4, roughly 3.5% naive CD8, 2% to 2.5% memory CD4, 0.4% memory CD8.

V was clipped by 5 bases and J by 4 bases, with 15 bases between them. Germline V gene data show CDR1 as MNHEY and CDR2 as SMNVEV (reference sequence). There are 16 residues in the CDR3. Original data processing: Quality scores were absent from the junction-only immunoSEQ sequences, so filtering differed. TCRdb keeps only in-frame clones here, not all; method: immunoSEQ multiplex PCR. V and J calls and clone size are given by that table; D and trimming were obtained from the DNA. The sample yields 2 million to 2.5 million clones, nearly 97% seen once. Healthy HIV-negative adults with no recent acute infections or vaccinations were recruited as donors. As for this clone: Its antigen is as yet unknown.

The sequence came from a man aged 18-30 years in good health. The material sequenced was naive CD4+ T cells sorted from blood. Documented subset: CD45RA+ positively selected. V is TRBV27 and J is TRBJ2-6; unclear D gene. The CDR3 sequence is CASSPTTSDGANVLTF. In DNA form, the CDR3 reads TGTGCCAGCAGTCCAACTACATCGGACGGGGCCAACGTCCTGACTTTC.